This T cell receptor (beta chain) was identified during a study of blood T cell repertoires in COVID-19. Study information: Whether acute or convalescent, the COVID-19 samples came from the United States, Italy and Spain.

Study processing details: The assay estimated nucleated cells by amplifying reference gene primers. Clones were sequenced by immunoSEQ multiplex PCR, and TCRdb holds only the in-frame ones, with some missing. The V and J calls and clone size are taken from that table; D and trimming were inferred from the DNA. This sample carries roughly 430,000 clones, roughly 84% of them seen once, and the ten largest clones take roughly 1.4%. Participant age was about 18 to 89 years, and participants resided in about two dozen US areas. Trimming shortened V by 1 base and J by 5 bases, and 14 bases separated the two germline ends. In germline, CDR1 is MDHEN, CDR2 SYDVKM. This CDR3 region has 15 residues.

The chain combines TRBV28 with TRBJ2-5; D is perhaps TRBD1 (6 bases). This TCR derives from a woman under 30 who had been exposed to COVID-19. Source material: PBMCs or T cells enriched from blood (not recorded which). The CDR3 DNA follows: TGTGCCAGCAGTTTATATGCCGGGCAGGGGGAGACCCAGTACTTC. Translated: CASSLYAGQGETQYF.